This T cell receptor beta chain derives from a study of shared clonotypes between healthy human individuals (dated by TCRdb to 2020 to 2021). For context, the study as a whole: The cohort comprised two women and a few men aged 18 to 49 years. For each donor, three plates each were used for CD4 naive and CD4 memory, two plates were used for CD8 naive, and one plate was used for CD8 memory. To estimate repertoire size and how much clonotype sharing occurs between individuals, the study deeply sequenced the blood TCR repertoires of five healthy adults. Libraries were prepared and TCR repertoires were sequenced by different laboratories using diverse techniques, in order to increase sequencing depth and limit assay-specific biases. Each donor's leukapheresis produced roughly between about 0.9 and 9.5 billion PBMCs. On the study overall, not on this receptor specifically: When a few donors were compared, the shared fraction of clonotypes was around 5% for naive CD4, 3.5% for naive CD8, more than 2% for memory CD4, and roughly 0.43% for memory CD8. Incomplete sequencing was indicated by rarefaction of sorted-subset datasets, despite the large sequencing depth. Naive subsets generally had larger estimated clonotype richness than memory subsets did. The small number of donors limited the genetic and exposure-history diversity represented. Based on pairwise subsampling, the degree of clonotype sharing among donors was expected to be affected by sequencing depth. Clonotypes shared by all four sorted-subset donors showed higher generation probabilities than non-shared clonotypes. Only blood was sampled, and tissue TCR repertoires likely differ from those in blood.

Here V drops 0 bases and J drops 2 bases, and the junction holds 1 base not matched to any gene. The CDR3 goes from the cysteine to the phenylalanine over 15 residues. Only CDR3 DNA remains: 45 bases, in frame from the first base. CDR1 is given as SGDLS and CDR2 as YYNGEE, both from the germline V gene. Using the deep immunoSEQ assay, TCR CDR3 regions were amplified from genomic DNA by multiplex PCR. Extracted genomic DNA from each cell subset was spread evenly across all wells of several immunoSEQ 96-well plates, with each plate serving as a replicate. For sorted subsets, around 200 ng genomic DNA, equal to about 30,000 T cell genomes, was loaded into each replicate PCR. The purified libraries were quantified using a Qubit 3.0 fluorometer, sized with a Bioanalyzer 2100, and then quantified again using the KAPA Library Quantification kit. A separate single-read 150-cycle Illumina NextSeq 550 flow cell was used to sequence each immunoSEQ 96-well plate. As for the authors' bioinformatics: Because the immunoSEQ output included only junctional sequences and no quality scores, the filtering could not be the same as the filtering used for full-length reads. To assign V/J genes and CDR3, sequences were annotated against IMGT germline references using PyIR, a Python wrapper for IgBLAST v1.9. Reads were removed for weak V/J assignments (E-value above 1e-6), missing CDR3, stop codons, out-of-frame junctions, or ambiguous translated residues. V3J clonotypes were defined as sequences sharing the same inferred V gene, J gene, and CDR3 amino acid sequence. Percentage overlap between repertoires was computed as shared unique clonotypes divided by the size of the smaller repertoire. Richness of each repertoire was evaluated using RTK rarefaction, the Chao1 estimator, and Recon v2.1 estimates of unobserved clonotypes. Generation probabilities for all TCRbeta clonotypes obtained by the gDNA method from four donors were computed using OLGA. The clones in this table, taken by TCRdb from immuneACCESS, are in-frame only. Not every clone is retained; where verified, under half of the shortfall comes from an unresolved V gene, and the cause of the rest is unknown. Clone size and V and J calls were adopted from that table, with D and trimming inferred from the DNA. The sample table contains roughly 2 million clones; only one count was recorded for about 94% of them. The biggest ten clones account for 0.9% to 1.4% of the sample.

A note on this clone: Its antigen target is currently unknown. The input lacks base qualities; no much larger clone sits a single base away. The sample contains more than one DNA sequence encoding this CDR3.

CD8 naive samples consisted of CD45RO-negative cells that were positively selected for CCR7, yielding a CD45RA+CCR7+ population without TemRA cells. Healthy HIV-negative adults with no recently reported acute infections or vaccinations were included as donors. Only Caucasian adults living in Nashville, Tennessee, USA were represented among the donors. Blood was obtained by leukapheresis, after which PBMCs were separated by Ficoll-Histopaque density gradient centrifugation and cryopreserved in liquid nitrogen vapor phase. Purity and quantity of every magnetically sorted T cell population were checked by analytical flow cytometry. Each sorted fraction had its genomic DNA isolated and then quantified by UV absorbance on a Nanodrop 2000c.

Source material: naive CD8+ T cells sorted from blood. The cell subset or site label on this specimen signifies: CD45RA+CCR7+. This TCR was sampled from a man aged 18 to 35 in good health. The chain joins TRBV9 to TRBJ2-7, with TRBD1 matching 11 junction bases. The bases are TGTGCCAGCAGCGTAGAGGGACAGGGGGCCTACGAGCAGTACTTC. Its protein product is CASSVEGQGAYEQYF.